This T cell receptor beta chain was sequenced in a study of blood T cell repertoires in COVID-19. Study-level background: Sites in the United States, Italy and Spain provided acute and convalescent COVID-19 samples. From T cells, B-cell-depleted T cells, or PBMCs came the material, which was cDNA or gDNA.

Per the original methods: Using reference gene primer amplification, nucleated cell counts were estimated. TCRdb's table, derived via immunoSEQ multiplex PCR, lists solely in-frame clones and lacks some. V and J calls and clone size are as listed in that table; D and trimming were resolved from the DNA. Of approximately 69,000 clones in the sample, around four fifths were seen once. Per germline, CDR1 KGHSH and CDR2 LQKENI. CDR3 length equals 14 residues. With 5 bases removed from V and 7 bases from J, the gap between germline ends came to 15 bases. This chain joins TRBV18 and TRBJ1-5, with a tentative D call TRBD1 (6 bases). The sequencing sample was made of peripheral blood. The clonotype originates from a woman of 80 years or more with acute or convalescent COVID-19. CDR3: CASSTNSGEQPQHF. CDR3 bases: TGTGCCAGCTCAACAAACTCAGGGGAACAGCCCCAGCATTTT.